This T cell receptor beta chain stems from a study of vaccination and CD4 T cells after COVID-19. V lost 1 base and J lost 2, with 8 bases in between. Germline-derived CDR1 and CDR2 are SGHTA and FQGNSA. The CDR3 has 14 residues. Findings and limits, study-wide: Within convalescent individuals, 304 out of 307 vaccine-specific clones proved to be spike mono-reactive.

Researchers used the Oncomine TCR Beta short-read assay to sequence DNA from cultured CD4+ T cells. TCRdb re-analysed the PCR reads in MiXCR, keeping a single row per CDR3 protein. The sample comprises 15,000 to 17,000 distinct CDR3 sequences, about two fifths of which are singletons, and 5.5% to 6.5% rests with the top ten. On this clonotype: Its target is unknown.

Treatment reported: roughly nine-day PBMC culture with coronavirus spike peptide pools or control peptides (ViraFEST assay). Fresh medium (containing IL-2) replaced half the medium on days 3 and 7. The sample in question was CD4+ T cells from blood, cultured in vitro, obtained before SARS-CoV-2 vaccination. The chain recombines TRBV7-2 with TRBJ1-2; possible D gene TRBD1, 5 bases. This TCR was sampled from a human donor who had recovered from COVID-19. The CDR3 DNA reads TGTGCCAGCAGCTTAGACCGACAGAACTATGGCTACACCTTC. Its translation is CASSLDRQNYGYTF.